A selection of T cell receptor beta chains follows, all from one sample in a study of brain metastases from non-small cell lung cancer. The data were produced by immunoSEQ multiplex PCR, yet TCRdb's version contains in-frame clones alone and is incomplete. The data show about 1,800 clones, around 90% seen once. Material: tissue from a brain metastasis. These receptors originate from a donor aged 40 or older with non-small cell lung cancer. The CDR3 runs from the conserved cysteine through the conserved F or W. A D gene is named only where the DNA matches it firmly. Only part of the rows carry a size: once, few, many, or a class if the clone is expanded.

TGTGCCAGCAGCCGCCGGCTAGCGGGGGTTCCCACCGGGGAGCTGTTTTTT	CASSRRLAGVPTGELFF	TRBD2	TRBJ2-2	NA	TRBV7-6
TGTGCCAGCAGCTTAGGCGGCGGCGCCTCCTACGAGCAGTACTTC	CASSLGGGASYEQYF	NA	TRBJ2-7	NA	TRBV11-3
TGTGCCAGCAGCCAAGTACGACTAGCGGGGGAACGACAAGAGACCCAGTACTTC	CASSQVRLAGERQETQYF	TRBD2	TRBJ2-5	once	TRBV4-2
TGTGCCAGCAGCCGGACCGGGACCCAAAGCGAGCAGTACTTC	CASSRTGTQSEQYF	NA	TRBJ2-7	NA	TRBV5-6
TGTGCCAGCAGTTTGGGGCCGGGGAAGAGGGACAATGAGCAGTTCTTC	CASSLGPGKRDNEQFF	NA	TRBJ2-1	NA	TRBV28
TGTGCCAGCAGCCAATGGGGGGAGGAGGTGACTGAAGCTTTCTTT	CASSQWGEEVTEAFF	NA	TRBJ1-1	NA	TRBV3-1/TRBV3-2
TGTGCTAGCTCAACAGGGGGCGAGGGAGAGACCCAGTACTTC	CASSTGGEGETQYF	TRBD1	TRBJ2-5	NA	TRBV7-7
TGTGCCAGCAGCCCTACTAGTATAGAGACCCAGTACTTC	CASSPTSIETQYF	NA	TRBJ2-5	NA	TRBV7-6
TGTGCCAGCAGCTTCGAGCGAATGGAGACCCAGTACTTC	CASSFERMETQYF	NA	TRBJ2-5	NA	TRBV13
TGTGCCAGCAGCCTGGGACTAGCGGGGCAAGAGACCCAGTACTTC	CASSLGLAGQETQYF	TRBD2	TRBJ2-5	NA	TRBV7-2
TGTGCCAGCAGTTTGAAAGGTACAGGGAACTACAATGAGCAGTTCTTC	CASSLKGTGNYNEQFF	NA	TRBJ2-1	NA	TRBV28
TGTGCCAGCACACTTAGCACACAGGGTCGGTCCTATGGCTACACCTTC	CASTLSTQGRSYGYTF	NA	TRBJ1-2	once	TRBV28
TGTGCCAGCAGCCAAACCTCTAGCGGGGGCACCGGGGAGCTGTTTTTT	CASSQTSSGGTGELFF	TRBD2	TRBJ2-2	NA	TRBV7-8
TGTGCCAGCAGCCAAGTGGAACAAGGGGAGCAGTTCTTC	CASSQVEQGEQFF	NA	TRBJ2-1	NA	TRBV14
TGTGCCAGCACCAGAGGGGGCGGGAACACTGAAGCTTTCTTT	CASTRGGGNTEAFF	TRBD1	TRBJ1-1	NA	TRBV6-5
TGTGCCAGCAGCTTACAAACCAGCTACGAGCAGTACTTC	CASSLQTSYEQYF	NA	TRBJ2-7	once	TRBV7-9
TGCGCCAGCAGCTGGGGGCAGGGCCAAGAGACCCAGTACTTC	CASSWGQGQETQYF	NA	TRBJ2-5	NA	TRBV5-1
TGTGCCAGCTCACTGGGCCTGGGACTAACGGTCACAGATACGCAGTATTTT	CASSLGLGLTVTDTQYF	TRBD2	TRBJ2-3	NA	TRBV18
TGTGCCACCAGCAGAAAGGGGGGCCCTACAGATACGCAGTATTTT	CATSRKGGPTDTQYF	NA	TRBJ2-3	NA	TRBV15
TGCGCCAGCAGCTTGGCCGGGGGAAGCACAGATACGCAGTATTTT	CASSLAGGSTDTQYF	NA	TRBJ2-3	NA	TRBV5-1
TGTGCCATCAGGGGGTTGAGAGCGGGCCCCGTCTACGAGCAGTACTTC	CAIRGLRAGPVYEQYF	NA	TRBJ2-7	NA	TRBV10-3
TGTGCCAGTAGTATAGGGCTGGGACAGGTCGACGAGCAGTACTTC	CASSIGLGQVDEQYF	TRBD1	TRBJ2-7	NA	TRBV19
TGTGCCAGCAGTTACTCTACAGGCTTGGGGTTGCGGGGCTACACCTTC	CASSYSTGLGLRGYTF	NA	TRBJ1-2	NA	TRBV6-5
TGTGCCAGCACTGGGACCGAAGAAGATACGCAGTATTTT	CASTGTEEDTQYF	NA	TRBJ2-3	NA	TRBV2
TGTGCCAGCTCACTAGCTTCTTTGGATGGATACGAGCAGTACTTC	CASSLASLDGYEQYF	NA	TRBJ2-7	NA	TRBV18
TGTGCCATCAGGGGGGTAGGTAATTCACCCCTCCACTTT	CAIRGVGNSPLHF	NA	TRBJ1-6	NA	TRBV10-3
TGTGCCAGCAGCCAGTACCGGGGACTCCAAGAGACCCAGTACTTC	CASSQYRGLQETQYF	NA	TRBJ2-5	NA	TRBV14
TGCGCCAGCAGCCAAACGACAGAACGCACTGAAGCTTTCTTT	CASSQTTERTEAFF	NA	TRBJ1-1	NA	TRBV4-1
TGTGCCAGCAGCTCCAACACGGCCGGGGAGCTGTTTTTT	CASSSNTAGELFF	NA	TRBJ2-2	NA	TRBV11-3
TGTGCCAGCAGTTACGCGACGACAGGGATCGAGACCCAGTACTTC	CASSYATTGIETQYF	TRBD1	TRBJ2-5	once	TRBV6-5
TGTGCCAGCAGTGGGAGGGGCAGCGGCCCTGAAGCTTTCTTT	CASSGRGSGPEAFF	NA	TRBJ1-1	NA	TRBV7-9
TGTGCCAGCAGCCGACAGGGTACAGATACGCAGTATTTT	CASSRQGTDTQYF	TRBD1	TRBJ2-3	NA	TRBV7-3
TGTGCCAGCGCATATTCAGAGGAAAAACTGTTTTTT	CASAYSEEKLFF	NA	TRBJ1-4	NA	TRBV28
TGCGCCAGCAGCCGCTTGAGGGAGGCCCTCCTTAGCACAGATACGCAGTATTTT	CASSRLREALLSTDTQYF	NA	TRBJ2-3	once	TRBV4-1
TGTGCCAGCAGCGACATACCGAACACTGAAGCTTTCTTT	CASSDIPNTEAFF	NA	TRBJ1-1	NA	TRBV5-4
TGTGCCAGCAGTGCCCGCTCGTTGGTAGAAGGGGCCGAGACAGGATTT	CASSARSLVEGAETGF	NA	TRBJ1-1	NA	TRBV2
TGCGCCAGCAGCTTGGCCTCCAATCCGGAAGGGACCTATGGCTACACCTTC	CASSLASNPEGTYGYTF	NA	TRBJ1-2	NA	TRBV5-1
TGTGCCAGCAGCTCCGAGGGTTTCGGGGGCGGACAAAATTACTACGAGCAGTACTTC	CASSSEGFGGGQNYYEQYF	NA	TRBJ2-7	NA	TRBV5-6
TGTGCCAGCATGGGGAGGGGGGAAACCTATGGCTACACCTTC	CASMGRGETYGYTF	NA	TRBJ1-2	NA	TRBV27
TGTGCCAGCAGCCCTTCGGACAGGGGCTATGGGGGCTACACCTTC	CASSPSDRGYGGYTF	TRBD1	TRBJ1-2	NA	TRBV9
TGTGCCACCAGTGATTCGGACGGGAACTATGGCTACACCTTC	CATSDSDGNYGYTF	NA	TRBJ1-2	NA	TRBV24-1
TGTGCCAGCAGCCAAGGTCCGGTGAGTGAAAAACTGTTTTTT	CASSQGPVSEKLFF	NA	TRBJ1-4	NA	TRBV3-1/TRBV3-2
TGTGCCAGCAGCTTGGATGTAGGGGCGAGGTTTGAAAAACTGTTTTTT	CASSLDVGARFEKLFF	NA	TRBJ1-4	NA	TRBV5-4
TGTGCCAGCACTTCCCGCCGGGATACGCAGTATTTT	CASTSRRDTQYF	NA	TRBJ2-3	NA	TRBV6-5
TGTGCCAGCAGTTACGGGCGGGAGAATACGCAGTATTTT	CASSYGRENTQYF	TRBD2	TRBJ2-3	once	TRBV6-5
TGTGCCAGCAGCCTTGTGGGCGACAGGGGGCTGGGGGAGACCCAGTACTTC	CASSLVGDRGLGETQYF	TRBD1	TRBJ2-5	once	TRBV5-6
TGTGCCAGCACTGGACTCAACACCGGGGAGCTGTTTTTT	CASTGLNTGELFF	NA	TRBJ2-2	NA	TRBV25-1
TGTGCCAGCAGTGAAAAAGGTGGCAGCAATACCCCTAACTATGGCTACACCTTC	CASSEKGGSNTPNYGYTF	NA	TRBJ1-2	NA	TRBV6-1
TGCGCCAGCAGCTTGGGGACCGTTATTAATTTTTCTACGCAGTATTTT	CASSLGTVINFSTQYF	NA	TRBJ2-3	NA	TRBV5-1
TGTGCCAGCAGCTTGCGGACAGTTAGAAATTCACCCCTCCACTTT	CASSLRTVRNSPLHF	NA	TRBJ1-6	NA	TRBV7-2
TGTGCCAGCCGGGACGGGGCAGGCGAGCAGTACTTC	CASRDGAGEQYF	NA	TRBJ2-7	few	TRBV6-5
TGTGCCAGCAGCCAGTCTCAGGGCACTGAAGCTTTCTTT	CASSQSQGTEAFF	NA	TRBJ1-1	NA	TRBV9
TGTGCCAGCAGCTCCTTGAGGACAGGGGGGATAGGTGGCTACACCTTC	CASSSLRTGGIGGYTF	TRBD1	TRBJ1-2	few	TRBV27
TGTGCCAGCGGGACGTCTGGAAACACCATATATTTT	CASGTSGNTIYF	NA	TRBJ1-3	NA	TRBV6-5
TGTGCCAGCAGTTTTGGATATGGCTACACCTTC	CASSFGYGYTF	NA	TRBJ1-2	NA	TRBV12-3/TRBV12-4
TGTGCCATCAGTGATACAGGGGAAGCTTTCTTT	CAISDTGEAFF	NA	TRBJ1-1	NA	TRBV10-3
TGTGCCAGCACGGGACAATACAATGAGCAGTTCTTC	CASTGQYNEQFF	NA	TRBJ2-1	NA	TRBV28
TGTGCCAGCAGCCAAGAAGTAACCGACTATGGCTACACCTTC	CASSQEVTDYGYTF	NA	TRBJ1-2	NA	TRBV4-2
TGTGCCAGCAGCTACGGATTTAACTATGGCTACACCTTC	CASSYGFNYGYTF	NA	TRBJ1-2	NA	TRBV11-1
TGTGCCAGCAGTTCAGGGGTAGAGACCCAGTACTTC	CASSSGVETQYF	NA	TRBJ2-5	once	TRBV28